This T cell receptor beta chain came from a study of T cell therapy after organ transplantation. Whole-study context: T cells were expanded approximately 2 weeks with 30 CMV class I/II epitopes.

This clone was seen more than once but under ten times. Its cognate antigen is unknown. Clones were read by immunoSEQ multiplex PCR, and TCRdb kept only the in-frame ones, dropping some. The repertoire has roughly 48,000 clones, less than 95% of them found once; the top ten carry 2.5% to 3.5%. The receptor's source is a human patient who had received a solid organ transplant and had CMV disease. This sample comprised CD8+ T cells from blood, obtained before autologous CMV-specific T cell therapy.

In DNA form, the CDR3 reads TGCAGCGTTCTGGGAAATGAAGCTTTCTTT. It codes for CSVLGNEAFF. The chain carries TRBV29-1 and TRBJ1-1, with no clear D. V shed 5 bases and J shed 7 bases, with 8 bases lying between them. CDR1 and CDR2 (germline): SQVTM, ANQGSEA. CDR3 length: 10 residues.